Listed below are T cell receptor beta chains from one sample, sequenced in a study of T cell repertoires in cytomegalovirus infection. MiXCR was run by TCRdb on the reads, yielding one entry per CDR3 protein. The sample holds 100,000 to 150,000 distinct CDR3 sequences, approximately 24% seen once. Their antigens are not known. The sample taken for sequencing was PBMCs, sequenced either directly or after in vitro stimulation (not recorded which). The source is a human donor in good health (CMV status not recorded). Some clones in this sample may be carry-over from other donors' samples. CDR3s include the opening cysteine and the closing phenylalanine or tryptophan. D genes are given only for firm matches. Size tells how often a clone was seen (once, few, many) or the class of an expanded clone, and some rows leave it out.

j_call d_call v_call clone_size cdr3_aa cdr3_nt
TRBJ2-2 TRBD2 TRBV20-1 NA CSARDPRAGAGELFF TGCAGTGCTAGAGACCCCAGGGCGGGGGCCGGGGAGCTGTTTTTT
TRBJ1-1 NA TRBV12-5 NA CASGPWLTEAFF TGTGCTAGTGGCCCATGGCTCACTGAAGCTTTCTTT
TRBJ1-1 NA TRBV7-2 many CASSLGLVDGAFF TGTGCCAGCAGCCTGGGACTAGTAGACGGAGCTTTCTTT
TRBJ2-3 NA TRBV7-2 many CASSLSWGTDTQYF TGTGCCAGCAGCTTAAGCTGGGGGACAGATACGCAGTATTTT
TRBJ1-4 TRBD1 TRBV6-2/TRBV6-3 few CASSYGSTGNEKLFF TGTGCCAGCAGTTACGGGTCGACAGGGAATGAAAAACTGTTTTTT
TRBJ1-3 NA TRBV7-2 many CASSLVLGDSGNTIYF TGTGCCAGCAGCTTAGTCCTTGGTGACTCTGGAAACACCATATATTTT
TRBJ2-2 NA TRBV11-2 NA CASSQSGAGELFF TGTGCCAGCAGCCAATCCGGGGCCGGGGAGCTGTTTTTT
TRBJ1-1 NA TRBV19 once CASGPSGRNTEAFF TGTGCCAGTGGACCTTCTGGCCGTAACACTGAAGCTTTCTTT
TRBJ1-1 NA TRBV6-5 NA CASSYGGKVTEAFF TGTGCCAGCAGTTACGGGGGTAAGGTGACTGAAGCTTTCTTT
TRBJ1-1 NA TRBV24-1 few CATSDLRGTEAFF TGTGCCACCAGTGATTTACGAGGCACTGAAGCTTTCTTT
TRBJ1-1 NA TRBV12-3/TRBV12-4 few CASSAQGGAEAFF TGTGCCAGCAGTGCGCAGGGAGGCGCTGAAGCTTTCTTT
TRBJ1-1 TRBD1 TRBV27 few CASSSWDSANEAFF TGTGCCAGCAGTTCCTGGGACAGCGCGAATGAAGCTTTCTTT
TRBJ2-3 NA TRBV7-2 NA CASSREYTDTQYF TGTGCCAGCAGCCGGGAGTACACAGATACGCAGTATTTT
TRBJ1-3 TRBD1 TRBV7-8 many CASSLGRDRGHTIYF TGTGCCAGCAGCTTAGGCCGGGACAGGGGACACACCATATATTTT
TRBJ2-7 TRBD1 TRBV15 few CATSSGTGGAYEQYF TGTGCCACCAGCAGCGGGACAGGGGGCGCCTACGAGCAGTACTTC
TRBJ2-1 NA TRBV7-9 many CASSRDISPHEQFF TGTGCCAGCAGCCGTGACATAAGTCCCCATGAGCAGTTCTTC
TRBJ2-1 NA TRBV2 NA CASSFLSGTGEQFF TGTGCCAGCAGCTTCCTTTCCGGGACGGGTGAGCAGTTCTTC
TRBJ1-6 NA TRBV20-1 NA CSAIQAGSPLHF TGCAGTGCTATACAGGCTGGTTCACCCCTCCACTTT
TRBJ1-1 NA TRBV7-6 few CASSWKGRAEAFF TGTGCCAGCAGCTGGAAAGGGAGGGCTGAAGCTTTCTTT
TRBJ2-4 NA TRBV7-8 NA CASSKGRRRGIQYF TGTGCCAGCAGCAAGGGACGGCGACGTGGGATTCAGTACTTC
TRBJ1-2 TRBD1 TRBV12-3/TRBV12-4 many CASSQTGNYGYTF TGTGCCAGCAGTCAGACAGGGAATTATGGCTACACCTTC
TRBJ1-6 TRBD1 TRBV7-2 many CASRTTMTGGDSPLHF TGTGCCAGCAGGACCACTATGACAGGGGGAGATTCACCCCTCCACTTT
TRBJ1-3 NA TRBV7-6 many CASSLGQPPNTIYF TGTGCCAGCAGCTTAGGGCAGCCGCCTAACACCATATATTTT
TRBJ1-5 TRBD1 TRBV19 once CASARDSYSNQPQHF TGTGCCAGCGCAAGGGACAGCTATAGCAATCAGCCCCAGCATTTT
TRBJ1-4 NA TRBV19 few CASSPLGDPSEKLFF TGTGCCAGTAGTCCCTTAGGGGACCCGAGTGAAAAACTGTTTTTT
TRBJ1-4 TRBD1 TRBV4-2 NA CASSQERDSHEKLFF TGTGCCAGCAGCCAAGAACGGGACAGTCATGAAAAACTGTTTTTT
TRBJ2-5 TRBD1 TRBV6-2/TRBV6-3 NA CASSPGQGEWETQYF TGTGCCAGCAGTCCCGGACAGGGGGAATGGGAGACCCAGTACTTC
TRBJ2-1 TRBD2 TRBV20-1 many CSAPPSGTSYNEQFF TGCAGTGCTCCCCCTAGCGGGACTTCCTACAATGAGCAGTTCTTC
TRBJ2-2 NA TRBV5-4 few CASSRDSANTGELFF TGTGCCAGCAGCCGGGACTCCGCGAACACCGGGGAGCTGTTTTTT
TRBJ2-5 TRBD2 TRBV7-2 many CASSPSRLAGGETQYF TGTGCCAGCAGCCCGTCAAGACTAGCGGGAGGAGAGACCCAGTACTTC
TRBJ2-7 NA TRBV4-3 NA CASSQVPYYEQYF TGCGCCAGCAGCCAAGTACCCTACTACGAGCAGTACTTC
TRBJ2-1 TRBD2 TRBV7-8 many CASSLYVSGRGGEQFF TGTGCCAGCAGCTTATACGTAAGCGGGAGAGGAGGTGAGCAGTTCTTC
TRBJ1-5 NA TRBV7-2 many CASSPTAGSNQPQHF TGTGCCAGCAGCCCGACGGCAGGGAGCAATCAGCCCCAGCATTTT
TRBJ2-1 NA TRBV6-6 few CASSYGGGNEQFF TGTGCCAGCAGTTACGGTGGGGGGAATGAGCAGTTCTTC
TRBJ1-2 TRBD1 TRBV29-1 once CSVDRGQGF TGCAGCGTTGACCGAGGACAGGGTTTC
TRBJ2-7 TRBD2 TRBV9 few CASSSGTSYEQYF TGTGCCAGCAGCTCGGGGACTAGCTACGAGCAGTACTTC
TRBJ2-1 NA TRBV7-9 NA CASSFTGSPNEQFF TGTGCCAGCAGCTTTACCGGGTCCCCAAATGAGCAGTTCTTC
TRBJ2-7 NA TRBV7-2 NA CDSSLVRVGYEQYF TGTGACAGCAGCTTAGTCCGGGTAGGCTACGAGCAGTACTTC
TRBJ2-1 NA TRBV7-3 few CASSSLGGPSYNEQFF TGTGCCAGCAGCTCTCTCGGGGGTCCCTCCTACAATGAGCAGTTCTTC
TRBJ2-1 NA TRBV6-1 NA CASRPGPTGGFFNEQFF TGTGCCAGCAGACCGGGGCCTACTGGAGGGTTTTTCAATGAGCAGTTCTTC
TRBJ1-2 NA TRBV4-3 NA CASSPLTRHSYGYTF TGCGCCAGCAGCCCCTTGACACGTCACTCCTATGGCTACACCTTC
TRBJ1-1 NA TRBV7-9 many CASSPKGGANTEAFF TGTGCCAGCAGCCCGAAAGGGGGGGCGAACACTGAAGCTTTCTTT
TRBJ2-1 NA TRBV5-1 few CASSLATTRGNEQFF TGCGCCAGCAGCTTGGCAACGACCCGGGGGAATGAGCAGTTCTTC
TRBJ1-2 NA TRBV6-5 few CASRPAGRGDYGYTF TGTGCCAGCAGGCCCGCAGGGAGGGGCGACTATGGCTACACCTTC
TRBJ1-1 NA TRBV12-3/TRBV12-4 NA CASSLGRPGRVGTEAFF TGTGCCAGCAGTTTGGGACGCCCCGGGAGAGTAGGGACTGAAGCTTTCTTT
TRBJ2-5 NA TRBV5-4 few CASSLAGPGEETQYF TGTGCCAGCAGCTTGGCGGGGCCAGGGGAGGAGACCCAGTACTTC
TRBJ2-1 NA TRBV19 few CASMRASENNEQFF TGTGCCAGTATGCGAGCCAGCGAGAACAATGAGCAGTTCTTC
TRBJ2-1 NA TRBV6-5 few CASSWSSTLNEQFF TGTGCCAGCAGTTGGTCTAGCACTCTCAATGAGCAGTTCTTC
TRBJ2-1 NA TRBV28 NA CASSLPSVIDEQFF TGTGCCAGCAGTCTACCTTCGGTTATAGATGAGCAGTTCTTC
TRBJ2-1 NA TRBV7-8 many CASSLEPASYNEQFF TGTGCCAGCAGCTTAGAGCCTGCCTCCTACAATGAGCAGTTCTTC
TRBJ1-4 NA TRBV10-3 NA CAISDRDRNEKLFF TGTGCCATCAGTGACCGGGACCGTAATGAAAAACTGTTTTTT
TRBJ2-5 NA TRBV11-2 few CASSLTTSSQETQYF TGTGCCAGCAGCTTAACAACTAGCAGCCAAGAGACCCAGTACTTC
TRBJ1-1 NA TRBV7-2 many CASSLSEYTEAFF TGTGCCAGCAGCCTCTCGGAGTACACTGAAGCTTTCTTT